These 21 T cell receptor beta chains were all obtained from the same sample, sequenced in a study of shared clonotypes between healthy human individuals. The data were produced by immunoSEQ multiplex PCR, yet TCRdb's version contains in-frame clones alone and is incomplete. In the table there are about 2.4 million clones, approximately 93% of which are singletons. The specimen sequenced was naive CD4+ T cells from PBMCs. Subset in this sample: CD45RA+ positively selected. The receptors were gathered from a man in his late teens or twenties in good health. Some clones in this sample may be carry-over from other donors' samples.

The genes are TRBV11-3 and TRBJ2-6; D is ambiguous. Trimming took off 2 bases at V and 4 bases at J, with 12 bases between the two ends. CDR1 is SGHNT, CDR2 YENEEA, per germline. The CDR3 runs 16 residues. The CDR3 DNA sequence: TGTGCCAGCAGCTTAAGTTGGTCCCCCGGGGCCAACGTCCTGACTTTC. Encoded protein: CASSLSWSPGANVLTF.

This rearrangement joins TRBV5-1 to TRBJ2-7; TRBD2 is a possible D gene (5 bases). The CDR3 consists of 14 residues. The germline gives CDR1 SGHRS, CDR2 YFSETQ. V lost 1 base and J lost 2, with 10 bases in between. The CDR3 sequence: CASSLWVGAYEQYF. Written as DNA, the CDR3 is TGCGCCAGCAGCTTGTGGGTCGGGGCCTACGAGCAGTACTTC.

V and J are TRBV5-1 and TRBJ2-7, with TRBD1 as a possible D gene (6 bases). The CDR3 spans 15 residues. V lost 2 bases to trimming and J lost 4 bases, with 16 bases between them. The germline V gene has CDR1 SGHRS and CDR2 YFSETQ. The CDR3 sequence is CASSFLTGTKYEQYF. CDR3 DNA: TGCGCCAGCAGCTTCCTCACAGGGACCAAATACGAGCAGTACTTC.

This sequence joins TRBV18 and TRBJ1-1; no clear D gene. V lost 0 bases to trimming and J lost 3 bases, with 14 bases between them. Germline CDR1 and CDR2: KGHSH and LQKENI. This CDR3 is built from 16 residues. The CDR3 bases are TGTGCCAGCTCACCACCGACCCGGTGGGAAGACACTGAAGCTTTCTTT. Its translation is CASSPPTRWEDTEAFF.

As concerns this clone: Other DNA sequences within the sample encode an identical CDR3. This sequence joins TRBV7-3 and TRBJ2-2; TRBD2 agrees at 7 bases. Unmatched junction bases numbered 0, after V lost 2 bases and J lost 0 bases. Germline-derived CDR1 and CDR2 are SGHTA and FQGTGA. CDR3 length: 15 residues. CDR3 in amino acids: CASSLGLANTGELFF. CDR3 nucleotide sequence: TGTGCCAGCAGCTTAGGACTAGCGAACACCGGGGAGCTGTTTTTT.

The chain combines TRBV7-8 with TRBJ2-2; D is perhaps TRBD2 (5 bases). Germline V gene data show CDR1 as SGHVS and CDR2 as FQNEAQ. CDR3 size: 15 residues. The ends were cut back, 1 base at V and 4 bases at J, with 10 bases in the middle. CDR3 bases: TGTGCCAGCAGCTTAGGAGGGAGTGGCACCGGGGAGCTGTTTTTT. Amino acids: CASSLGGSGTGELFF.

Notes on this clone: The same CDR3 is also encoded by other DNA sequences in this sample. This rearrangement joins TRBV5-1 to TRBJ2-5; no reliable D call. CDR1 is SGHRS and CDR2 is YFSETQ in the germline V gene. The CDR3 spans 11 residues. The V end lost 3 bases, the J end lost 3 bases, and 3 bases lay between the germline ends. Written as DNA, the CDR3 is TGCGCCAGCAGCTCTAAAGAGACCCAGTACTTC. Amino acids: CASSSKETQYF.

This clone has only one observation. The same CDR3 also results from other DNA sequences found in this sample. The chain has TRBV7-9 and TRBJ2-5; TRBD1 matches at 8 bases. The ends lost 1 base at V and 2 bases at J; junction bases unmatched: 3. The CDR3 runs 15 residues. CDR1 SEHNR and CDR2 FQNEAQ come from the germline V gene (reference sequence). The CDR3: CASSLGRTGQETQYF. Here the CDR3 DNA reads TGTGCCAGCAGCTTAGGAAGGACAGGGCAAGAGACCCAGTACTTC. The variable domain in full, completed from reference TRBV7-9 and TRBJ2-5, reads DTGVSQNPRHKITKRGQNVTFRCDPISEHNRLYWYRQTLGQGPEFLTYFQNEAQLEKSRLLSDRFSAERPKGSFSTLEIQRTEQGDSAMYLCASSLGRTGQETQYFGPGTRLLVL.

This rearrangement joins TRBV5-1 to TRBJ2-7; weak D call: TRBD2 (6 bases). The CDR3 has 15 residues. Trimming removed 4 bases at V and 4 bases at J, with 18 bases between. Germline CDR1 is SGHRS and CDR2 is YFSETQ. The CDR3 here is CASSHSRDSSYEQYF. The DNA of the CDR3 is TGCGCCAGCAGCCACTCCCGGGACTCTTCATACGAGCAGTACTTC.

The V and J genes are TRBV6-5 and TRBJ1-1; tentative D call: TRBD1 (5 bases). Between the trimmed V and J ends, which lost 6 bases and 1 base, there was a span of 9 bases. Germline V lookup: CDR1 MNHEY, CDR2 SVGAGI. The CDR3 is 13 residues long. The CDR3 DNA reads TGTGCCAGCAGGAGGACACCGAACACTGAAGCTTTCTTT. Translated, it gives CASRRTPNTEAFF.

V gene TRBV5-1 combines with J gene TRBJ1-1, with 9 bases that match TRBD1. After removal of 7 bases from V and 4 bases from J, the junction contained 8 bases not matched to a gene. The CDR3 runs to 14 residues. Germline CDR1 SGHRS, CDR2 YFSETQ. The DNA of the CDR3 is TGCGCCAGCTGTATCGGACAGGGGAGCACTGAAGCTTTCTTT. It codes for CASCIGQGSTEAFF. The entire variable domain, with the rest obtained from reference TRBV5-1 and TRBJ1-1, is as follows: KAGVTQTPRYLIKTRGQQVTLSCSPISGHRSVSWYQQTPGQGLQFLFEYFSETQRNKGNFPGRFSGRQFSNSRSEMNVSTLELGDSALYLCASCIGQGSTEAFFGQGTRLTVV.

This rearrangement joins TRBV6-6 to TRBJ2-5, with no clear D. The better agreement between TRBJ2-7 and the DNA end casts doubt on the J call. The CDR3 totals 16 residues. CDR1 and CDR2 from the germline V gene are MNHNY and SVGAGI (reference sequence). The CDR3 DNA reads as TGTGCCAGCAGTTACTATCCGACCTACCCAACCTACGAGCAGTACTTC. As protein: CASSYYPTYPTYEQYF.

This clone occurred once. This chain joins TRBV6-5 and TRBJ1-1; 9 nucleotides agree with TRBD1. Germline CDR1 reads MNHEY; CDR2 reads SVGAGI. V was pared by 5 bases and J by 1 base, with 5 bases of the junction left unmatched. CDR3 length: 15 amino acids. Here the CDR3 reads CASSTQGAWNTEAFF. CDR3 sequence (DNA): TGTGCCAGCAGTACACAGGGGGCATGGAACACTGAAGCTTTCTTT.

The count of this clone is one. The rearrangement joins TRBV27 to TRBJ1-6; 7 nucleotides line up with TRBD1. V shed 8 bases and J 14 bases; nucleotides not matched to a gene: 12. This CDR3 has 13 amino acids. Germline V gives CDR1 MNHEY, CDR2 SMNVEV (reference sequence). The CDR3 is CASSRDRSATLHF. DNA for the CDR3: TGTGCCAGCTCTAGGGACAGATCCGCCACCCTCCACTTT.

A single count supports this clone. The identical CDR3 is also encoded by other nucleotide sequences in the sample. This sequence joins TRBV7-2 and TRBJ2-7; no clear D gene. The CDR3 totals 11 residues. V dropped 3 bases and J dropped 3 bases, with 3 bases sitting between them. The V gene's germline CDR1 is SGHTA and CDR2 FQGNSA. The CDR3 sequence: CASSLYYEQYF. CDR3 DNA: TGTGCCAGCAGCTTGTACTACGAGCAGTACTTC.

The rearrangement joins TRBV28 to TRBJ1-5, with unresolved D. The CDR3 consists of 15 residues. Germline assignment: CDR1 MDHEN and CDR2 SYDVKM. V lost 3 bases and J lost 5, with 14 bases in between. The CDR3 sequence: CASSFGGPRHQPQHF. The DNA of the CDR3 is TGTGCCAGCAGTTTCGGCGGACCCCGACATCAGCCCCAGCATTTT.

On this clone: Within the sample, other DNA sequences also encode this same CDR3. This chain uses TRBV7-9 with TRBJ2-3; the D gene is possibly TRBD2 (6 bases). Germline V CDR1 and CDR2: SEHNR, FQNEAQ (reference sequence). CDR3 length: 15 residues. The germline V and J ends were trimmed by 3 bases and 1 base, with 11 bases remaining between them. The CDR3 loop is CASSFAGGGTDTQYF. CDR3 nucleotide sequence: TGTGCCAGCAGCTTTGCGGGCGGGGGCACAGATACGCAGTATTTT.

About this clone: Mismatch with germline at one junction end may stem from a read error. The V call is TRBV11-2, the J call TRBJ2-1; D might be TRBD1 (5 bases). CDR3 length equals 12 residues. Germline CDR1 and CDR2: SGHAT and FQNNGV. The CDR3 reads CASATNWGLTLF. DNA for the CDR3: TGTGCCAGCGCCACAAATTGGGGCCTTACTCTCTTC.

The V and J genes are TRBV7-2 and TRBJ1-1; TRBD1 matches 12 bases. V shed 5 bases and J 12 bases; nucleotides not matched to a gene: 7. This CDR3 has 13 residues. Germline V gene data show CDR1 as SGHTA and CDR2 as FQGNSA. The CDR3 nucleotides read TGTGCCAGCAGCATCGGGACAGGGGGCATGACTTTCTTT. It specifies CASSIGTGGMTFF.

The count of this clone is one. CDR3 in DNA: TGTGCCAGCAGACCAATCCAGGGACGAGAGTACTTC. The encoded protein is CASRPIQGREYF. The chain recombines TRBV6-5 with TRBJ2-4; D is tentatively TRBD1 or TRBD2 (5 bases each). Germline CDR1 reads MNHEY; CDR2 reads SVGAGI. The V and J ends lost 6 bases and 14 bases respectively, with 17 bases between them. CDR3 length: 12 amino acids.

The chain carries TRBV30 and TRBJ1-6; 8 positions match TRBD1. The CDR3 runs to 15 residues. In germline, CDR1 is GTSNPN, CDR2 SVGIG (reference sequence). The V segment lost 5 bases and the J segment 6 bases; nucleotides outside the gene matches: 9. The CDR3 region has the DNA TGTGCCTGGGACTTAAACAGGGGGTTTAATTCACCCCTCCACTTT. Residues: CAWDLNRGFNSPLHF.